This TCR beta chain comes out of a study of shared clonotypes between healthy human individuals. Study conclusions and caveats: Naive CD4 clonotypes overlapped across a handful of donors at about 5.2%.

As concerns this clone: The antigen remains unidentified. Since a much larger clone is just one base distant, this may be a read error. This CDR3 is also generated by other DNA sequences in the sample.

The protocol was immunoSEQ multiplex PCR, while the TCRdb copy is restricted to in-frame clones and leaves out a portion. This sample has roughly 1,000,000 clones, with around 78% found just once. This sequence was found in a man between 18 and 35 years old in good health. Some clones in this sample may be carry-over from other donors' samples. Sample: memory CD4+ T cells from PBMCs. Specified subset: CD45RA-negative fraction.

The CDR3 DNA sequence: TGTGCCGGGAGAGGGGGTGGAGAGACCCAGTACTTC. Its translation is CAGRGGGETQYF. The chain has TRBV7-9 and TRBJ2-5; D is perhaps TRBD1 (6 bases). Germline CDR1 SEHNR, CDR2 FQNEAQ (reference sequence). The CDR3 has 12 amino acids. V was cut by 11 bases and J by 4 bases, with 14 bases left in between.